This T cell receptor (beta chain) was identified during a study of shared clonotypes between healthy human individuals. CDR1 is SEHNR and CDR2 is FQNEAQ in the germline V gene (reference sequence). The CDR3 extends over 14 amino acids. V lost 6 bases and J lost 2, with 14 bases in between. Naive CD8 populations comprised CD45RO-negative cells positively selected for CCR7, excluding terminally differentiated effector memory CD45RA+ cells. General observations from the study: Generation probabilities were higher for clonotypes shared across all four sorted-subset donors than for unshared ones.

For each subset, genomic DNA was distributed in equal portions over several immunoSEQ plates. Per the study methods: Filtering differed, since immunoSEQ gave only junction sequences and no quality scores. Profiled with immunoSEQ multiplex PCR; TCRdb holds only in-frame clones, not every one. V and J calls and clone size follow that table, whereas D and trimming were derived from the DNA. Of more than 2 million clones in the sample, over 85% were seen once. A word on this clone: The antigen is unknown.

This receptor was identified in a man younger than 30 in good health. Source material: naive CD8+ T cells sorted from blood. This chain links TRBV7-9 with TRBJ2-7, with D unclear. CDR3 in DNA: TGTGCCAGCAGTTCGGGCCCGGAGACCTACGAGCAGTACTTC. Residues: CASSSGPETYEQYF.